Listed here are 24 T cell receptor beta chains from one sample, sequenced in a study of cytomegalovirus exposure and HLA in healthy donors. PCR was performed using 60 Vbeta and 13 Jbeta primers. This table comes from immunoSEQ multiplex PCR, and its TCRdb copy is limited to in-frame clones, with some not included. The repertoire consists of approximately 160,000 clones, with almost 80% occurring once and the leading ten covering about 0.62%. Sequencing used PBMCs. The receptors stem from a male donor in good health and CMV-seronegative.

This CDR3 reads CAIRVPGQINTGELFF. CDR3 DNA: TGTGCCATCAGGGTACCGGGACAGATAAACACCGGGGAGCTGTTTTTT. The chain combines TRBV10-3 with TRBJ2-2; 7 nucleotides agree with TRBD1. The CDR3 length is 16 residues. The V gene end was trimmed by 6 bases and the J gene end by 2 bases; junction bases not matched to a gene: 9. Germline CDR1 is ENHRY and CDR2 is SYGVKD.

The V call is TRBV7-9, the J call TRBJ1-2; D perhaps matches TRBD1 (5 bases). The CDR3 is 13 amino acids. Germline values: CDR1 SEHNR, CDR2 FQNEAQ (reference sequence). V lost 5 bases and J lost 3, with 10 bases in between. CDR3 bases: TGTGCCAGCAGCACGACAGACTACTATGGCTACACCTTC. Protein: CASSTTDYYGYTF.

This chain links TRBV4-3 with TRBJ2-7; possibly TRBD2 for D (7 bases). Between the trimmed V and J ends, which lost 0 bases and 0 bases, there was a span of 12 bases. CDR1 is LGHNA, CDR2 YSLEER, per germline. The length of the CDR3 is 16 residues. CDR3 bases: TGCGCCAGCAGCCAAGATAGAGGGGGGGTCTCCTACGAGCAGTACTTC. Amino acids: CASSQDRGGVSYEQYF.

The J gene is TRBJ2-1, the V gene TRBV7-2, with a tentative D call TRBD1 (6 bases). The CDR3 is made up of 16 amino acids. Germline assignment: CDR1 SGHTA and CDR2 FQGNSA. V lost 6 bases, J lost 1 base, and 16 bases lay in between. The CDR3 protein is CASSETQGKSYNEQFF. CDR3 coding DNA: TGTGCCAGCAGTGAAACACAGGGAAAGTCCTACAATGAGCAGTTCTTC.

This chain joins TRBV4-1 and TRBJ2-7; TRBD1 matches at 8 bases. J was trimmed by 4 bases and V by 4 bases; bases with no gene match: 6. The CDR3 is made up of 14 amino acids. Germline values: CDR1 MGHRA, CDR2 YSYEKL. CDR3 DNA: TGCGCCAGCAGCCGAGACAGGGGTCGGTACGAGCAGTACTTC. It specifies CASSRDRGRYEQYF.

The V call is TRBV6-1, the J call TRBJ2-7; D may be TRBD2 (6 bases). V lost 8 bases to trimming and J lost 3 bases, with 14 bases between them. The CDR3 length is 13 residues. Looked up from germline, CDR1 is MNHNS and CDR2 is SASEGT. DNA for the CDR3: TGTGCCAGCGGCCGGGACTTTCACTACGAGCAGTACTTC. Translated, it gives CASGRDFHYEQYF.

For the CDR3, the DNA is TGTGCCAGCAGTTGGGACAGGGTTGATGGCTACACCTTC. As protein: CASSWDRVDGYTF. This rearrangement joins TRBV7-2 to TRBJ1-2, with TRBD1 identical over 9 bases. V was clipped by 6 bases and J by 6 bases; unmatched bases: 5. CDR1 is SGHTA, CDR2 FQGNSA, per germline. CDR3 size: 13 residues. The full variable domain, completed using reference TRBV7-2 and TRBJ1-2, is GAGVSQSPSNKVTEKGKDVELRCDPISGHTALYWYRQSLGQGLEFLIYFQGNSAPDKSGLPSDRFSAERTGGSVSTLTIQRTQQEDSAVYLCASSWDRVDGYTFGSGTRLTVV.

This clone appeared once. V gene TRBV7-3 combines with J gene TRBJ2-5, with 10 nucleotides matching TRBD2. The CDR3 totals 15 residues. Unmatched junction bases numbered 8, after V lost 5 bases and J lost 5 bases. Per the germline V gene, CDR1 is SGHTA and CDR2 is FQGTGA. CDR3 residues: CASSLSGGAWETQYF. CDR3 sequence (DNA): TGTGCCAGCAGCCTCAGCGGGGGGGCTTGGGAGACCCAGTACTTC.

The chain couples TRBV9 to TRBJ1-2; D gene ambiguous. Per germline, CDR1 SGDLS and CDR2 YYNGEE. This CDR3 is built from 16 residues. Trimming cost V 0 bases and J 0 bases, with 12 bases left between them. The CDR3, as DNA: TGTGCCAGCAGCGTAGCTCGGGGATACACTAACTATGGCTACACCTTC. Its protein product is CASSVARGYTNYGYTF.

J is TRBJ2-7 and V is TRBV6-1, with TRBD2 identical over 9 bases. Looked up from germline, CDR1 is MNHNS and CDR2 is SASEGT. Trimming cost V 7 bases and J 3 bases; bases outside gene matches: 10. CDR3 length: 15 residues. CDR3 nucleotides: TGTGCCAGCACTTCAAGGGCTAGCGGGATCTACGAGCAGTACTTC. Translated: CASTSRASGIYEQYF.

The rearrangement uses TRBV11-2 and TRBJ2-2; no definite D call. V shed 1 base and J shed 1 base, with 4 bases lying between them. Germline V gene data show CDR1 as SGHAT and CDR2 as FQNNGV. This CDR3 comprises 14 residues. Here the CDR3 reads CASSLAGNTGELFF. The CDR3 region has the DNA TGTGCCAGCAGCTTAGCAGGGAACACCGGGGAGCTGTTTTTT.

The chain joins TRBV5-1 to TRBJ1-3; D may be TRBD1 (6 bases). The CDR3 loop spans 15 amino acids. Germline V gene lookup returns CDR1 SGHRS and CDR2 YFSETQ. V shed 0 bases and J shed 4 bases, with 11 bases lying between them. The CDR3 nucleotides read TGCGCCAGCAGCTTGGTCGGGGGGCTGGGAAACACCATATATTTT. It yields the protein CASSLVGGLGNTIYF.

This sequence joins TRBV20-1 and TRBJ2-4; D not certain. The V gene lost 6 bases and the J gene lost 8 bases, with 11 bases spanning the gap. CDR1 and CDR2 (germline): DFQATT, SNEGSKA (reference sequence). The CDR3 length is 11 residues. In DNA, the CDR3 is TGCAGTGCGCCTACTAACCACATTCAGTACTTC. This encodes CSAPTNHIQYF.

The chain is built from TRBV27 and TRBJ1-1; D unclear. The ends were cut back, 1 base at V and 4 bases at J, with 19 bases in the middle. The CDR3 length is 17 residues. Per germline, CDR1 MNHEY and CDR2 SMNVEV (reference sequence). CDR3 region: CASSLWAGNTLITEAFF. CDR3 bases: TGTGCCAGCAGTTTATGGGCCGGGAACACCCTTATCACTGAAGCTTTCTTT.

This chain uses TRBV6-5 with TRBJ1-1; 7 bases fit TRBD1. Germline lookup yields CDR1 MNHEY and CDR2 SVGAGI. This CDR3 is built from 14 residues. V gave up 3 bases and J gave up 7 bases; unmatched junction bases: 8. In nucleotides, the CDR3 is TGTGCCAGCAGTTATTCACAGGGGACCAATGAAGCTTTCTTT. Its protein product is CASSYSQGTNEAFF.

This chain joins TRBV7-6 and TRBJ2-5, with D uncertain. The V end was cut by 2 bases, the J end by 5 bases, with 9 bases between. Germline V gives CDR1 SGHVS, CDR2 FNYEAQ. The CDR3 loop spans 13 amino acids. This CDR3 reads CASSLRRHETQYF. DNA of the CDR3: TGTGCCAGCAGCTTACGCAGGCATGAGACCCAGTACTTC.

The chain couples TRBV10-1 to TRBJ2-6; 12 bases line up with TRBD1. This CDR3 region has 20 residues. Germline V gene lookup returns CDR1 WNHNN and CDR2 SYGVQD (reference sequence). J gave up 2 bases and V 6 bases, and 14 bases lay outside the gene matches. In DNA form, the CDR3 reads TGCGCCAGCAGCGCCGGGACAGGGGGCGAGGATCGCGCTGGGGCCAACGTCCTGACTTTC. This encodes CASSAGTGGEDRAGANVLTF.

This clone was detected a few times. The chain has TRBV6-6 and TRBJ1-2; 8 bases are shared with TRBD1. The V gene end was trimmed by 6 bases and the J gene end by 7 bases; junction bases not matched to a gene: 13. Germline CDR1 MNHNY, CDR2 SVGAGI (reference sequence). The CDR3 totals 15 residues. The DNA of the CDR3 is TGTGCCAGCAGCCCGAAGGATGGACAGGGCGGTGGCTACACCTTC. This translates into CASSPKDGQGGGYTF.

The chain combines TRBV6-5 with TRBJ1-1; a possible D gene is TRBD1 (5 bases). CDR1 MNHEY and CDR2 SVGAGI come from the germline V gene. V shed 5 bases and J shed 1 base, with 14 bases lying between them. The CDR3 loop spans 15 amino acids. The CDR3 nucleotides are TGTGCCAGCAGTAAGGGGCCAAGGCCGAACACTGAAGCTTTCTTT. Protein product: CASSKGPRPNTEAFF.

The rearrangement links TRBV30 to TRBJ1-2; possibly TRBD1 for D (5 bases). The CDR3 loop spans 12 amino acids. V lost 1 base and J 8 bases, leaving 11 bases between the germline ends. Germline V CDR1 and CDR2: GTSNPN, SVGIG (reference sequence). In DNA form, the CDR3 reads TGTGCCTGGAGTGCCCAGGGTAGGGGCTACACCTTC. It specifies CAWSAQGRGYTF. Combining the CDR3 with reference TRBV30 and TRBJ1-2 gives the whole variable domain SQTIHQWPATLVQPVGSPLSLECTVEGTSNPNLYWYRQAAGRGLQLLFYSVGIGQISSEVPQNLSASRPQDRQFILSSKKLLLSDSGFYLCAWSAQGRGYTFGSGTRLTVV.

CDR3 in amino acids: CASSLGGDNNEQFF. CDR3 nucleotide sequence: TGTGCCAGCAGCTTGGGAGGCGATAACAATGAGCAGTTCTTC. This rearrangement joins TRBV7-2 to TRBJ2-1, with a tentative D call TRBD2 (6 bases). Looked up from germline, CDR1 is SGHTA and CDR2 is FQGNSA. The ends were cut back, 3 bases at V and 5 bases at J, with 11 bases in the middle. The CDR3 spans 14 residues.

This clone was counted a few times. In DNA, the CDR3 is TGTGCCAGCAGCTTACAGGGGAATGCTAACTATGGCTACACCTTC. This encodes CASSLQGNANYGYTF. The V call is TRBV7-9, the J call TRBJ1-2; a weak D match, TRBD1 (6 bases). Trimming shortened V by 2 bases and J by 0 bases, and 10 bases separated the two germline ends. This CDR3 has 15 amino acids. CDR1 is SEHNR, CDR2 FQNEAQ, per germline (reference sequence).

This rearrangement joins TRBV7-2 to TRBJ1-1; no clear D gene. Trimming took 5 bases from V and 0 from J, leaving 7 bases between them. This CDR3 contains 13 residues. The germline gives CDR1 SGHTA, CDR2 FQGNSA. In nucleotides, the CDR3 is TGTGCCAGCAGCCCCTCTTTGAACACTGAAGCTTTCTTT. Translated: CASSPSLNTEAFF.

The V gene is TRBV7-2, the J gene TRBJ1-6; D remains unclear. V lost 2 bases and J 8 bases, leaving 7 bases between the germline ends. This CDR3 has 13 residues. CDR1 is SGHTA and CDR2 is FQGNSA in the germline V gene. The chain's CDR3 is CASSLISYSPLHF. The DNA for the CDR3 is TGTGCCAGCAGCTTAATAAGCTATTCACCCCTCCACTTT.